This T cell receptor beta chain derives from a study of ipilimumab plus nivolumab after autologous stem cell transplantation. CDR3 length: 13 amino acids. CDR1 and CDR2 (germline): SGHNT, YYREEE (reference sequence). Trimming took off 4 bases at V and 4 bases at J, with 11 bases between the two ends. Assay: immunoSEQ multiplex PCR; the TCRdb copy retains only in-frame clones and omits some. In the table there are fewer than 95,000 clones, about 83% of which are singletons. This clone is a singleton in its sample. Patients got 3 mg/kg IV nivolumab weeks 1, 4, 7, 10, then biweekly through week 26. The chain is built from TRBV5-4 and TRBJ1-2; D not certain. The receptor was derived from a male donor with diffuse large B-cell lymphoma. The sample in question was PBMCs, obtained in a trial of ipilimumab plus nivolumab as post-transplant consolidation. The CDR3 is CASSPYRAYGYTF. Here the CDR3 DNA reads TGTGCCAGCAGCCCCTACCGGGCCTATGGCTACACCTTC.